The source of this T cell receptor beta chain is a study of blood T cell repertoires in COVID-19. For the study at large: Sources were T cells, B-cell-depleted T cells, or PBMCs; the material itself was cDNA or gDNA.

Sequencing used immunoSEQ multiplex PCR; TCRdb keeps in-frame clones, though not all of them. Of over 200,000 clones in the sample, under 90% were seen once. Cohort assignment relied on participant-reported clinical history. This CDR3 spans 12 amino acids. The V and J ends lost 2 bases and 7 bases respectively, with 5 bases between them. The sequencing sample was made of PBMCs or T cells enriched from blood (not recorded which). This receptor was identified in a man in his sixties who had recovered from COVID-19. V gene TRBV12-3 or TRBV12-4 combines with J gene TRBJ1-4; D call uncertain. This CDR3 is CASSLTREKLFF. DNA for the CDR3: TGTGCCAGCAGTTTAACACGTGAAAAACTGTTTTTT.